This is a list of T cell receptor beta chains from one sample in a study of human T cells and chemical hapten exposure. TCRdb reprocessed the RACE reads via MiXCR and lists one record per CDR3 protein. The table shows about 39,000 distinct CDR3 sequences, with roughly 13% occurring only once. The sequenced sample was whole blood, obtained in connection with sensitization to the hapten diphenylcyclopropenone (DPC). Receptors were obtained from a woman aged 40 to 55 with alopecia areata. Some clones in this sample may be carry-over from other donors' samples. Both conserved end residues are part of each CDR3.

v_call: TRBV28; j_call: TRBJ1-1; cdr3_aa: CASSPRGQIMNTEAFF
v_call: TRBV7-9; j_call: TRBJ2-3; cdr3_aa: CASSLSDTQYF
v_call: TRBV9; j_call: TRBJ2-3; cdr3_aa: CASTLSGQRTDTQYF
v_call: TRBV27; j_call: TRBJ2-7; cdr3_aa: CASKITSGISYEQYF
v_call: TRBV9; j_call: TRBJ1-1; cdr3_aa: CASSVGQGPNTEAFF
v_call: TRBV3-1; j_call: TRBJ2-3; cdr3_aa: CASSSGTSVWTDTQYF
v_call: TRBV29-1; j_call: TRBJ2-1; cdr3_aa: CSVVGGRGHNEQFF
v_call: TRBV5-4; j_call: TRBJ1-2; cdr3_aa: CASSTPQGASVGYTF
v_call: TRBV10-3; j_call: TRBJ1-1; cdr3_aa: CAISEQGGSTEAFF
v_call: TRBV5-1; j_call: TRBJ2-3; cdr3_aa: CASSPEQDTQYF
v_call: TRBV28; j_call: TRBJ1-5; cdr3_aa: CASSSRQGIVQPQHF
v_call: TRBV11-2; j_call: TRBJ2-5; cdr3_aa: CASSPRRAGLETQYF
v_call: TRBV11-3; j_call: TRBJ2-3; cdr3_aa: CASSLGGQTTDTQYF
v_call: TRBV28; j_call: TRBJ2-1; cdr3_aa: CASSLYFPTLRNEQFF
v_call: TRBV28; j_call: TRBJ1-6; cdr3_aa: CASSSTVNSPLHF
v_call: TRBV2; j_call: TRBJ1-2; cdr3_aa: CASRDLSGYTF
v_call: TRBV4-3; j_call: TRBJ2-3; cdr3_aa: CASSLDRAVMTDTQYF
v_call: TRBV7-8; j_call: TRBJ2-5; cdr3_aa: CANSRRDRAETQYF
v_call: TRBV11-2; j_call: TRBJ2-3; cdr3_aa: CASSLARTSGIQYF
v_call: TRBV29-1; j_call: TRBJ1-6; cdr3_aa: CSVGRGEGSPLHF
v_call: TRBV28; j_call: TRBJ2-7; cdr3_aa: CASRKLAFSSYEQYF
v_call: TRBV24-1; j_call: TRBJ2-2; cdr3_aa: CATSDLTGGGTGELFF
v_call: TRBV20-1; j_call: TRBJ2-7; cdr3_aa: CSARDYFPYEQYF
v_call: TRBV5-5; j_call: TRBJ1-5; cdr3_aa: CASSFTGANQPQHF
v_call: TRBV28; j_call: TRBJ1-5; cdr3_aa: CASRGTGSYQPQHF
v_call: TRBV4-2; j_call: TRBJ2-5; cdr3_aa: CASSQAVGGQETQYF
v_call: TRBV10-3; j_call: TRBJ2-7; cdr3_aa: CAIQSSGGTYEQYF
v_call: TRBV29-1; j_call: TRBJ2-7; cdr3_aa: CSVRGVFNYEQYF
v_call: TRBV2; j_call: TRBJ1-1; cdr3_aa: CASIGRGVNTEAFF
v_call: TRBV29-1; j_call: TRBJ2-7; cdr3_aa: CSVESTDDSYEQYF
v_call: TRBV6-5; j_call: TRBJ2-1; cdr3_aa: CASWLVGHEQFF
v_call: TRBV12-3/TRBV12-4; j_call: TRBJ2-4; cdr3_aa: CASLGIANIQYF
v_call: TRBV4-3; j_call: TRBJ2-4; cdr3_aa: CASSQVKGTDKNIQYF
v_call: TRBV20-1; j_call: TRBJ1-2; cdr3_aa: CSARRPYGYTF
v_call: TRBV6-2/TRBV6-3; j_call: TRBJ2-7; cdr3_aa: CASAALASTYEQYF
v_call: TRBV28; j_call: TRBJ1-2; cdr3_aa: CASSLGPTTGGYTF
v_call: TRBV2; j_call: TRBJ2-2; cdr3_aa: CASGRQASMGAGELFF
v_call: TRBV7-2; j_call: TRBJ1-2; cdr3_aa: CASSPRGDYGYTF
v_call: TRBV28; j_call: TRBJ1-2; cdr3_aa: CASVSADYGYTF
v_call: TRBV19; j_call: TRBJ1-2; cdr3_aa: CASTRTGRYGYTF
v_call: TRBV29-1; j_call: TRBJ1-2; cdr3_aa: CSVERYTF
v_call: TRBV3-1; j_call: TRBJ2-7; cdr3_aa: CASSPSGRSFEQYF
v_call: TRBV9; j_call: TRBJ2-5; cdr3_aa: CASTLGETQYF
v_call: TRBV19; j_call: TRBJ1-5; cdr3_aa: CASRHSYSNQPQHF
v_call: TRBV5-1; j_call: TRBJ1-1; cdr3_aa: CASSPQGAAEAFF
v_call: TRBV29-1; j_call: TRBJ2-5; cdr3_aa: CSVETGQTQETQYF
v_call: TRBV14; j_call: TRBJ2-7; cdr3_aa: CASSQVAGGSYEQYF
v_call: TRBV20-1; j_call: TRBJ2-3; cdr3_aa: CSAVGGSRTDTQYF
v_call: TRBV27; j_call: TRBJ2-5; cdr3_aa: CASSLVPRQETQYF
v_call: TRBV28; j_call: TRBJ2-5; cdr3_aa: CASSRDRGPQQETQYF
v_call: TRBV11-2; j_call: TRBJ2-7; cdr3_aa: CASSLESYEQYF
v_call: TRBV20-1; j_call: TRBJ2-3; cdr3_aa: CSAGGLAGEAQYF
v_call: TRBV7-2; j_call: TRBJ1-2; cdr3_aa: CASQQWDGEGYTF
v_call: TRBV9; j_call: TRBJ2-6; cdr3_aa: CASNYPTQGTGANVLTF
v_call: TRBV5-1; j_call: TRBJ2-7; cdr3_aa: CASSQTSGNHYEQYF
v_call: TRBV10-2; j_call: TRBJ2-1; cdr3_aa: CASRKSGSSYNEQFF
v_call: TRBV2; j_call: TRBJ2-7; cdr3_aa: CASDRSSYEQYF
v_call: TRBV7-2; j_call: TRBJ2-7; cdr3_aa: CASSLETYEQYF
v_call: TRBV29-1; j_call: TRBJ2-3; cdr3_aa: CSVDPGGTDTQYF